The T cell receptor (beta chain) under discussion was sequenced for a study of monozygotic twins with inflammatory bowel disease. From germline, CDR1 is MNHEY and CDR2 SMNVEV (reference sequence). This CDR3 is 12 amino acids long. Reprocessing the 5' RACE reads, TCRdb reports a single entry for every CDR3 protein and omits DNA. The table gives some 330,000 distinct CDR3 sequences; the top ten clones make up 5.5% to 6.5% of it. The rearrangement uses TRBV27 and TRBJ1-1; TCRdb designates TRBD1, a call that cannot be tested without DNA. This TCR was recovered from a human donor with ulcerative colitis or Crohn's disease, or a healthy co-twin of an affected twin (not recorded which). Sequencing was carried out using blood. The CDR3 reads CASSFDRSKAFF.